The 3 T cell receptor beta chains given below trace back to one sample, sequenced in a study of cytomegalovirus exposure and HLA in healthy donors. Primers: 60 Vbeta forward and 13 Jbeta reverse. Assay: immunoSEQ multiplex PCR; the TCRdb copy retains only in-frame clones and omits some. The sample has about 130,000 clones; around 84% are singletons. The sequenced sample consisted of PBMCs. Every receptor here comes from a woman under 30 in good health and CMV-seropositive.

This chain links TRBV4-1 with TRBJ1-5; possibly TRBD1 for D (5 bases). This CDR3 has 12 residues. Germline values: CDR1 MGHRA, CDR2 YSYEKL. Trimming cost V 5 bases and J 7 bases, with 9 bases left between them. The CDR3 spells CASSESGQPQHF. Written as DNA, the CDR3 is TGCGCCAGCAGCGAGTCAGGGCAGCCCCAGCATTTT.

J is TRBJ2-1 and V is TRBV27; the match to TRBD1 covers 8 bases. V shed 4 bases, J shed 4 bases, and the junction held 3 bases outside the gene matches. CDR3 length: 14 amino acids. Germline assignment: CDR1 MNHEY and CDR2 SMNVEV (reference sequence). CDR3 in amino acids: CASSSQGAYNEQFF. CDR3 DNA: TGTGCCAGCAGTTCCCAGGGGGCTTACAATGAGCAGTTCTTC.

J is TRBJ1-1 and V is TRBV19; 8 bases are a match to TRBD1. The germline V gene encodes CDR1 LNHDA and CDR2 SQIVND (reference sequence). With 5 bases clipped from V and 4 bases from J, the junction kept 0 bases outside the gene matches. This CDR3 contains 12 residues. The CDR3 sequence: CASSGQGTEAFF. The CDR3 DNA sequence: TGTGCCAGTAGTGGACAGGGCACTGAAGCTTTCTTT.